Shown below are 16 T cell receptor beta chains from a single sample sequenced in a study of siplizumab effects on memory and regulatory T cells. Measured with immunoSEQ multiplex PCR; TCRdb has only the in-frame clones, and not every one. The sample lists some 120,000 clones; roughly 95% were seen once. The sequencing input was non-Treg CD4+ T cells sorted from blood. These receptors were obtained from a human donor in good health.

V and J are TRBV7-2 and TRBJ2-3; 9 positions agree with TRBD2. With V trimmed by 5 bases and J by 7 bases, 10 bases remained unmatched. Per the germline V gene, CDR1 is SGHTA and CDR2 is FQGNSA. This CDR3 has 15 residues. DNA for the CDR3: TGTGCCAGCAGCCAAGGGCGGGGGGGGCCGAATACGCAGTATTTT. It encodes CASSQGRGGPNTQYF.

The V and J genes are TRBV27 and TRBJ1-5; D uncertain. From germline, CDR1 is MNHEY and CDR2 SMNVEV (reference sequence). The CDR3 has 13 amino acids. With 2 bases removed from V and 2 bases from J, the gap between germline ends came to 4 bases. The CDR3 loop reads CASSLMGNQPQHF. Here the CDR3 DNA reads TGTGCCAGCAGTTTAATGGGCAATCAGCCCCAGCATTTT.

The V call is TRBV7-9, the J call TRBJ2-3; D remains ambiguous. Trimming stripped 3 bases from V and 2 bases from J, with 15 bases between. The germline gives CDR1 SEHNR, CDR2 FQNEAQ (reference sequence). CDR3 length equals 16 residues. The CDR3 DNA follows: TGTGCCAGCAGCTTCGGGCGGCCCTCACCCACAGATACGCAGTATTTT. Translated, it gives CASSFGRPSPTDTQYF.

This clone has just a few counts. The chain has TRBV28 and TRBJ1-2; D is uncertain. There are 11 residues in the CDR3. CDR1 and CDR2 (germline): MDHEN, SYDVKM. V gave up 6 bases and J gave up 9 bases, with 11 bases separating them. Here the CDR3 DNA reads TGTGCCAGCAGGTCAGGACGGAGCTACACCTTC. Amino acids: CASRSGRSYTF.

This chain uses TRBV5-4 with TRBJ2-1; TRBD2 is a possible D gene (5 bases). The germline gives CDR1 SGHNT, CDR2 YYREEE (reference sequence). V lost 2 bases to trimming and J lost 4 bases, with 13 bases between them. The CDR3 has 15 residues. The chain's CDR3 is CASSFRLAQYNEQFF. The CDR3 DNA follows: TGTGCCAGCAGCTTCCGGCTAGCCCAATACAATGAGCAGTTCTTC.

The CDR3: CASSLGQGASNQPQHF. The CDR3 DNA follows: TGTGCCAGCAGCTTAGGGCAGGGGGCCTCAAATCAGCCCCAGCATTTT. The chain carries TRBV7-9 and TRBJ1-5, with 8 bases fitting TRBD1. The CDR3 consists of 16 residues. Trimming cost V 1 base and J 4 bases; bases outside gene matches: 6. The germline V gene encodes CDR1 SEHNR and CDR2 FQNEAQ (reference sequence).

This clone has only one observation. This specimen includes other DNA sequences encoding the same CDR3. The rearrangement links TRBV28 to TRBJ1-6, with D maybe TRBD1 (5 bases). Germline values: CDR1 MDHEN, CDR2 SYDVKM. This CDR3 region has 13 residues. V lost 8 bases and J lost 10, with 15 bases in between. The CDR3 here is CASRGGKGSPLHF. CDR3 in DNA: TGTGCCAGCCGGGGGGGGAAAGGGTCACCCCTCCACTTT.

The rearrangement uses TRBV7-9 and TRBJ2-5; D not resolved. Trimming shortened V by 8 bases and J by 5 bases, and 15 bases separated the two germline ends. The V gene's germline CDR1 is SEHNR and CDR2 FQNEAQ (reference sequence). This CDR3 comprises 13 residues. The CDR3 is CASSPGQLETQYF. The CDR3, as DNA: TGTGCCAGCTCACCCGGGCAGTTGGAGACCCAGTACTTC.

J is TRBJ1-6 and V is TRBV28, with unresolved D. Germline CDR1 is MDHEN and CDR2 is SYDVKM. Trimming pared 7 bases from V and 2 bases from J, leaving 6 bases between. This CDR3 contains 13 residues. The CDR3 reads CASTAAYNSPLHF. For the CDR3, the DNA is TGTGCCAGCACGGCTGCCTATAATTCACCCCTCCACTTT.

The gene calls are TRBV10-3 and TRBJ2-1; D unresolved. CDR1 ENHRY and CDR2 SYGVKD come from the germline V gene. V lost 7 bases to trimming and J lost 0 bases, with 7 bases between them. The CDR3 has 13 residues. CDR3 sequence reads: CAIKTDSYNEQFF. The CDR3 bases are TGTGCCATCAAAACGGACTCCTACAATGAGCAGTTCTTC.

The chain couples TRBV6-5 to TRBJ2-4, with 9 bases fitting TRBD2. V lost 6 bases, J lost 5 bases, and 8 bases stayed unmatched. This CDR3 is built from 15 residues. Germline-derived CDR1 and CDR2 are MNHEY and SVGAGI. The CDR3 loop is CASRSAGGVENIQYF. The DNA for the CDR3 is TGTGCCAGCAGATCGGCGGGGGGGGTGGAAAACATTCAGTACTTC.

This chain connects TRBV9 to TRBJ2-3; D is tentatively TRBD1 or TRBD2 (5 bases each). CDR3 length: 15 residues. With 4 bases removed from V and 1 base from J, the gap between germline ends came to 13 bases. Germline CDR1 and CDR2: SGDLS and YYNGEE. In DNA, the CDR3 is TGTGCCAGCAGCCCCCCTGGGGGACGCACAGATACGCAGTATTTT. This gives the protein CASSPPGGRTDTQYF.

V is TRBV18 and J is TRBJ2-7; D tentatively reads TRBD1 or TRBD2 (6 bases each). In germline, CDR1 is KGHSH, CDR2 LQKENI. The CDR3 contains 16 residues. V lost 6 bases and J lost 0, with 18 bases in between. In nucleotides, the CDR3 is TGTGCCAGCTCTCTGTTTTACGGGGGCCCCTCCTACGAGCAGTACTTC. Protein product: CASSLFYGGPSYEQYF. The full variable domain, completed using reference TRBV18 and TRBJ2-7, is NAGVMQNPRHLVRRRGQEARLRCSPMKGHSHVYWYRQLPEEGLKFMVYLQKENIIDESGMPKERFSAEFPKEGPSILRIQQVVRGDSAAYFCASSLFYGGPSYEQYFGPGTRLTVT.

The chain has TRBV28 and TRBJ1-3, with D possibly TRBD1 on 6 matching bases. V was clipped by 1 base and J by 1 base, with 11 bases between them. The germline CDR1 and CDR2 sequences are MDHEN and SYDVKM. The CDR3 loop spans 16 amino acids. CDR3: CASSLLPRGSGNTIYF. The CDR3 DNA sequence: TGTGCCAGCAGTTTATTGCCCAGGGGATCTGGAAACACCATATATTTT.

Note on this clone: No DNA is shown, since the ends of the CDR3 on it are uncertain; the CDR3 is the one TCRdb lists. The CDR3: CASRPGFFGQHYEQYF. This rearrangement joins TRBV28 to TRBJ2-7; the table's D gene call, TRBD1, was not cross checked with the DNA. The CDR3 is 16 residues long, counting both termini. CDR1 and CDR2 (germline): MDHEN, SYDVKM.

The genes are TRBV7-2 and TRBJ2-1, with 8 nucleotides matching TRBD2. This CDR3 comprises 16 residues. Germline CDR1 is SGHTA and CDR2 is FQGNSA. After removal of 2 bases from V and 4 bases from J, the junction contained 7 bases not matched to a gene. CDR3 residues: CASSLIRSGGYNEQFF. CDR3 nucleotide sequence: TGTGCCAGCAGCTTAATTCGGTCGGGGGGGTACAATGAGCAGTTCTTC.